This T cell receptor beta chain was retrieved from a study of identical twins. MiXCR, applied by TCRdb to the 5' RACE reads, yields one record per CDR3 protein. The repertoire holds hundreds of thousands of distinct CDR3 sequences, with just under 9.5% as singletons. Germline CDR1 is SGHVS and CDR2 is FQNEAQ. J was trimmed by 2 bases and V by 5 bases; bases with no gene match: 5. CDR3 length: 15 residues. These data also featured in a second study, about yellow fever vaccine responses in identical twins.

The TCR was taken from a woman under 30 in good health. Sequenced: CD8+ T cells sorted from blood. The V gene is TRBV7-8, the J gene TRBJ2-1; 8 positions match TRBD1. CDR3 nucleotide sequence: TGTGCCAGCAGCATCGGACAGGGCACCTACAATGAGCAGTTCTTC. Protein: CASSIGQGTYNEQFF.